This T cell receptor beta chain was recovered during a study of blood T cell repertoires in COVID-19. Study details: Samples representing acute and convalescent COVID-19 were sourced from the United States, Italy and Spain. In each case, the material was cDNA or gDNA derived from T cells, B-cell-depleted T cells, or PBMCs.

Methods used by the authors: Nucleated cell number was recorded as an estimate derived from reference gene primer amplification. TCRdb's table, derived via immunoSEQ multiplex PCR, lists solely in-frame clones and lacks some. V and J calls and clone size are copied from that table; D and trimming were computed from the DNA. The table records tens of thousands of clones, around 78% of them present only once. Sequenced material: peripheral blood. The receptor was derived from a human donor in a cohort sampled during active COVID-19.

The CDR3 region is CASTPGGAGNQPQHF. The DNA for the CDR3 is TGTGCCAGCACCCCAGGGGGCGCGGGCAATCAGCCCCAGCATTTT. V is TRBV6-6 and J is TRBJ1-5; 8 bases are shared with TRBD1. Germline V gives CDR1 MNHNY, CDR2 SVGAGI (reference sequence). J gave up 2 bases and V 7 bases, and 7 bases lay outside the gene matches. The CDR3 totals 15 residues.